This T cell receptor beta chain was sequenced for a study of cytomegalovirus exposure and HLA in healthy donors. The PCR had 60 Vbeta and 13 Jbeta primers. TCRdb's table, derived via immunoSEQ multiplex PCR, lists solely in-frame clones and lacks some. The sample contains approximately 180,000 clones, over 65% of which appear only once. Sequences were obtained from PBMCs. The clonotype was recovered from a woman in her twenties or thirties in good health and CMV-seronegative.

Here the CDR3 reads CASSFGGPQAPLHF. The CDR3 DNA reads TGTGCCAGCAGTTTCGGGGGGCCCCAGGCACCCCTCCACTTT. The chain carries TRBV27 and TRBJ1-6, with a possible D match to TRBD1 (6 bases). Germline V gives CDR1 MNHEY, CDR2 SMNVEV (reference sequence). V lost 3 bases and J 11 bases, leaving 14 bases between the germline ends. The CDR3 extends over 14 amino acids.